One sample yielded the 5 T cell receptor beta chains listed below, sequenced in a study of spatial heterogeneity in lung cancer. Sample time point: blood at routine non-recurrence follow-up after resection. The authors sequenced whole RNA from tumor, nontumor lung or frozen PBMC without sorting. TCRdb recomputed calls from the 5' RACE reads with MiXCR, one row per CDR3 protein. The sample shows about 120,000 distinct CDR3 sequences, 9% to 15% of them seen only once. This specimen was PBMCs, taken at follow-up. The receptors come from a male donor with early-stage non-small cell lung cancer.

J is TRBJ2-7 and V is TRBV5-1, with D maybe TRBD1 (6 bases). With 3 bases removed from V and 0 bases from J, the gap between germline ends came to 22 bases. The CDR3 sequence is 18 residues long. Germline loops: CDR1 SGHRS, CDR2 YFSETQ. CDR3 amino acids: CASSSRDTHDRSSYEQYF. The CDR3 DNA reads as TGCGCCAGCAGCTCCCGGGACACCCACGATCGCAGCTCCTACGAGCAGTACTTC.

V and J are TRBV7-3 and TRBJ2-3, with D tentatively TRBD2 (7 bases). The V gene's germline CDR1 is SGHTA and CDR2 FQGTGA. V gave up 5 bases and J gave up 0 bases, with 15 bases separating them. This CDR3 comprises 16 residues. The chain's CDR3 is CASSRRGGGSTDTQYF. The CDR3 DNA reads as TGTGCCAGCAGCCGGAGGGGAGGGGGTAGCACAGATACGCAGTATTTT.

The J gene is TRBJ2-5, the V gene TRBV3-1; 8 bases are a match to TRBD2. Per the germline V gene, CDR1 is LGHDT and CDR2 is YNNKEL (reference sequence). This CDR3 has 15 amino acids. The J segment lost 9 bases and the V segment lost 1 base, leaving 10 bases of the junction unmatched. The CDR3 DNA follows: TGTGCCAGCAGCCAAGTTTTAACTAGCGGAGCGGCCCAGTACTTC. Translated, it gives CASSQVLTSGAAQYF.

In its sample, this clonotype was seen many times. This rearrangement joins TRBV2 to TRBJ2-4; weak D call: TRBD1 (5 bases). The germline V and J ends were trimmed by 11 bases and 3 bases, with 17 bases remaining between them. The V gene's germline CDR1 is SNHLY and CDR2 FYNNEI. The CDR3 spans 14 residues. The CDR3 loop is CALRESYLKNIQYF. The CDR3 bases are TGTGCCCTCAGGGAAAGCTACCTCAAAAACATTCAGTACTTC.

The chain carries TRBV12-3 or TRBV12-4 and TRBJ2-1; TRBD2 aligns across 11 bases. V lost 4 bases to trimming and J lost 0 bases; unmatched junction nucleotides: 8. CDR3 length: 18 residues. In nucleotides, the CDR3 is TGTGCCAGCAGTTCGATTAGCGGGGGGGCCAGCTCCTACAATGAGCAGTTCTTC. Translating it yields CASSSISGGASSYNEQFF.